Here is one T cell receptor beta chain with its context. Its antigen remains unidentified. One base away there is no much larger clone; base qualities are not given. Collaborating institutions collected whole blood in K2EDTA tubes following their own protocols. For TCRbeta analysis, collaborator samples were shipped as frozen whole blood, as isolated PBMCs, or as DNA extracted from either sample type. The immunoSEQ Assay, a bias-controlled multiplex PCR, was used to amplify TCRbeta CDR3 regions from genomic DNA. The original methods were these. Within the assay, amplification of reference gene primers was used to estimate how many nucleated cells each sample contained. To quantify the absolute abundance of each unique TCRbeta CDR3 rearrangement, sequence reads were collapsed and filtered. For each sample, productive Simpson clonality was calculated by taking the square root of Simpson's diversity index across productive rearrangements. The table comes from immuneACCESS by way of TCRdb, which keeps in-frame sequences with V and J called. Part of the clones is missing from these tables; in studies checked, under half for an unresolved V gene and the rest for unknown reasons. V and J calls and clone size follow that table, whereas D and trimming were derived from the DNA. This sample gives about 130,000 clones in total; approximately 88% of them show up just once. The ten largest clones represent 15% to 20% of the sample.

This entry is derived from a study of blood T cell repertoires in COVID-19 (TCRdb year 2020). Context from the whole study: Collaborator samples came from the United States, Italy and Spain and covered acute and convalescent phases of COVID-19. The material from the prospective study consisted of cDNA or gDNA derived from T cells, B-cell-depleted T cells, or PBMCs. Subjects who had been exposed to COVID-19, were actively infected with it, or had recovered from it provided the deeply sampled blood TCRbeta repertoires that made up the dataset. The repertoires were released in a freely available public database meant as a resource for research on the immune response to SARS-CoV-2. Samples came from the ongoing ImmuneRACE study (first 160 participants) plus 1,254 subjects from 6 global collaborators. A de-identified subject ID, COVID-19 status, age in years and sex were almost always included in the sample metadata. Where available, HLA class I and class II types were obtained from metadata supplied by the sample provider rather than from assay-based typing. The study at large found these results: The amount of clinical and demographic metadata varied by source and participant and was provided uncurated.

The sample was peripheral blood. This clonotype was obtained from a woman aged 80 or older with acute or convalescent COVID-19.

The CDR3 protein: CASSQGEGRVTGELFF. The DNA sequence is given as TGTGCCAGCAGCCAAGGGGAGGGCCGGGTCACCGGGGAGCTGTTTTTT. This chain is built from TRBV5-4 and TRBJ2-2; the junction holds 7 bases that match TRBD2. The germline V gene (reference sequence) supplies CDR1 SGHNT and CDR2 YYREEE. The CDR3 starts with the cysteine, ends with the phenylalanine, and has 16 residues. The entry retains the CDR3 DNA only, 48 bases that are in frame from base 1. Trimming removed 4 bases from V and 4 bases from J; the gene matches leave 10 bases unexplained.